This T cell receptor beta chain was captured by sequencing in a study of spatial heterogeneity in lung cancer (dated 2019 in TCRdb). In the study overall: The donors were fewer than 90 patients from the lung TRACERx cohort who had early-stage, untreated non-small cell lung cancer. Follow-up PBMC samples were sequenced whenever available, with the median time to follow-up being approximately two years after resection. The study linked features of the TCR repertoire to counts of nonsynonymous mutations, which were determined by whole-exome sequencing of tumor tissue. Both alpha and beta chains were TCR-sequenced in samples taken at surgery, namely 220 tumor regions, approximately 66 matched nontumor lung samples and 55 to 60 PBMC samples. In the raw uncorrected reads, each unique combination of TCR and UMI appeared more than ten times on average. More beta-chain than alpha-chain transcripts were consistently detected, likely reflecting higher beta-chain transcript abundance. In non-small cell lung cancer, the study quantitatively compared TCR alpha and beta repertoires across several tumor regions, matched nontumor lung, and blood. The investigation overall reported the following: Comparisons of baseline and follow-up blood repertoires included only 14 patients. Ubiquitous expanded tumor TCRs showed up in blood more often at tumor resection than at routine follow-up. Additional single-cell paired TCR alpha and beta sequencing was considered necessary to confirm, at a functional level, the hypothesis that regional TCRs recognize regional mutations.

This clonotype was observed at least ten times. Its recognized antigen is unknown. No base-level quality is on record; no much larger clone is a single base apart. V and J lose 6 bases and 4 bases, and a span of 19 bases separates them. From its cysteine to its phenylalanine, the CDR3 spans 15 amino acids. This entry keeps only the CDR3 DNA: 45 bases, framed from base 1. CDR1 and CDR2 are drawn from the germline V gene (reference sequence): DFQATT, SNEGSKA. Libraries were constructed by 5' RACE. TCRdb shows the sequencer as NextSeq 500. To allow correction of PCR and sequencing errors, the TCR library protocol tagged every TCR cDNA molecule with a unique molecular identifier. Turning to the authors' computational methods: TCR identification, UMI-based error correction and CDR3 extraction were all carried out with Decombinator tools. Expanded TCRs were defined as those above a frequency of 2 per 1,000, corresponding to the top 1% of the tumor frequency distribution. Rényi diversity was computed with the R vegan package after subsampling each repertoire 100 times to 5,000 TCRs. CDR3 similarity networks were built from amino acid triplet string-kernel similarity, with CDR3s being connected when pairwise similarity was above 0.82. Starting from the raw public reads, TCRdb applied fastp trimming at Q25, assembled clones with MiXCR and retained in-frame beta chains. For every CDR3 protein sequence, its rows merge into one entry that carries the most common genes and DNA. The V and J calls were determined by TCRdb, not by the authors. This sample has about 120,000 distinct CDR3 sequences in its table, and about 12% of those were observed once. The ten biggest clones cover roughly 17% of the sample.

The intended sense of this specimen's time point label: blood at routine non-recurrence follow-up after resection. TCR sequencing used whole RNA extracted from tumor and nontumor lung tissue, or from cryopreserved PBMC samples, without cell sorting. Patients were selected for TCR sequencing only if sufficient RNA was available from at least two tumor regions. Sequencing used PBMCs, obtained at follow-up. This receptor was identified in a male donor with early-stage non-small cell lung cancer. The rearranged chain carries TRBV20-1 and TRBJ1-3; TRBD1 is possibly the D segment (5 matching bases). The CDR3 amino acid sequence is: CSAANIVGAGNTIYF. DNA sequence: TGCAGTGCCGCGAACATCGTAGGGGCGGGAAACACCATATATTTT.